This is a list of T cell receptor beta chains from one sample in a study of T-cell memory formation after mild COVID-19. TCRdb reprocessed the 5' RACE reads via MiXCR and lists one record per CDR3 protein. In the table there are more than 300,000 distinct CDR3 sequences, roughly an eighth of which are singletons. The sample consisted of PBMCs or a T cell subset sorted from them (not recorded which). Receptors originate from a man between 18 and 35 years old who had mild COVID-19 (a few samples of this study predate the infection). Cell type and time point are not known. Each CDR3 is given with its conserved first and last residue. The D gene is left open where the match is weak. Expanded clones get a size class; other rows say once, few or many, or leave the size out.

TRBD2 | many | TRBJ2-3 | TRBV11-2 | CASSLPASGGELYF | TGTGCCAGCAGCTTACCGGCTAGCGGGGGGGAGTTGTATTTT
TRBD1 | . | TRBJ2-7 | TRBV30 | CAWSDDRVGHEQYF | TGTGCCTGGAGTGACGACAGGGTAGGCCACGAGCAGTACTTC
. | . | TRBJ2-7 | TRBV24-1 | CAAFPDLVEGYEQYF | TGTGCCGCCTTTCCGGACCTCGTAGAGGGCTACGAGCAGTACTTC
TRBD1 | many | TRBJ1-5 | TRBV6-5 | CASSYRGTGGQPQHF | TGTGCCAGCAGTTACAGGGGGACAGGTGGGCAGCCCCAGCATTTT
. | few | TRBJ2-3 | TRBV7-3 | CASRRDPSTDTQYF | TGTGCCAGCAGACGGGACCCGAGCACAGATACGCAGTATTTT
TRBD2 | . | TRBJ2-7 | TRBV7-9 | CASSDTSGASYEQYF | TGTGCCAGCAGCGATACTAGCGGGGCTTCCTACGAGCAGTACTTC
. | many | TRBJ2-2 | TRBV5-1 | CASSLAFGTGELFF | TGCGCCAGCAGCTTGGCCTTTGGGACCGGGGAGCTGTTTTTT
. | . | TRBJ2-2 | TRBV6-5 | CASSYSGLYHTGELFF | TGTGCCAGCAGTTACTCAGGACTATACCACACCGGGGAGCTGTTTTTT
. | . | TRBJ2-7 | TRBV4-3 | CASRPSYEQYF | TGCGCCAGCCGCCCAAGCTACGAGCAGTACTTC
. | few | TRBJ2-7 | TRBV29-1 | CSVTGLSSYEQYF | TGCAGCGTTACAGGCCTCAGCTCCTACGAGCAGTACTTC
. | few | TRBJ2-7 | TRBV19 | CASSPRGGAYLQQYF | TGTGCCAGTAGTCCCCGAGGGGGGGCATATTTACAGCAGTACTTC
. | few | TRBJ1-3 | TRBV2 | CASLRTASGNTIYF | TGTGCCAGTCTGAGGACGGCGTCTGGAAACACCATATATTTT
. | many | TRBJ2-3 | TRBV20-1 | CSARQSTDTQYF | TGCAGTGCCCGACAGAGCACAGATACGCAGTATTTT
TRBD2 | many | TRBJ2-5 | TRBV4-3 | CASSQDRAGGQETQYF | TGCGCCAGCAGCCAAGATAGGGCGGGGGGGCAAGAGACCCAGTACTTC
TRBD1 | . | TRBJ2-2 | TRBV12-3/TRBV12-4 | CASRPGTGGIGELFF | TGTGCCAGCAGGCCCGGGACAGGGGGGATCGGGGAGCTGTTTTTT
. | few | TRBJ2-1 | TRBV12-3/TRBV12-4 | CASSLEAQGGEQFF | TGTGCCAGCAGTTTAGAGGCGCAGGGGGGTGAGCAGTTCTTC
. | . | TRBJ1-2 | TRBV28 | CASRTRGAYGYTF | TGTGCCAGCAGGACACGGGGGGCCTATGGCTACACCTTC
. | few | TRBJ2-1 | TRBV9 | CASSPLLMGWNEQFF | TGTGCCAGCAGCCCACTTCTTATGGGGTGGAATGAGCAGTTCTTC
. | many | TRBJ2-7 | TRBV10-2 | CASTHNSYEQYF | TGCGCCAGCACGCACAACTCCTACGAGCAGTACTTC
TRBD1 | . | TRBJ1-2 | TRBV25-1 | CASSELDREVGYGYTF | TGTGCCAGCAGTGAACTGGACAGGGAAGTGGGCTATGGCTACACCTTC
. | few | TRBJ1-6 | TRBV6-2/TRBV6-3 | CASRENSPLHF | TGTGCCAGCAGGGAAAATTCACCCCTCCACTTT
. | few | TRBJ2-2 | TRBV4-3 | CASSPPGETGELFF | TGCGCCAGCAGCCCCCCAGGGGAGACCGGGGAGCTGTTTTTT
. | many | TRBJ2-1 | TRBV4-2 | CASSPSQERYNEQFF | TGTGCCAGCAGCCCTAGTCAGGAGCGGTACAATGAGCAGTTCTTC
. | few | TRBJ1-1 | TRBV10-3 | CAISVTGLLNTEAFF | TGTGCCATCAGTGTCACTGGACTCCTGAACACTGAAGCTTTCTTT
TRBD1 | . | TRBJ1-6 | TRBV5-1 | CASSLTGGSPLHF | TGCGCCAGCAGCTTGACAGGGGGCTCACCCCTCCACTTT
TRBD2 | many | TRBJ2-3 | TRBV24-1 | CATSETTSGGSRTDTQYF | TGTGCCACCAGTGAAACGACTAGCGGGGGATCCCGCACAGATACGCAGTATTTT
. | few | TRBJ2-2 | TRBV9 | CASSVAESGGELFF | TGTGCCAGCAGCGTAGCGGAGTCTGGCGGGGAGCTGTTTTTT